The 7 T cell receptor beta chains in this list originate from one sample, sequenced in a study of blood T cell repertoires in COVID-19. Method: immunoSEQ multiplex PCR; TCRdb's copy keeps in-frame clones and lacks some. The sample lists 190,000 or so clones; roughly nine tenths were seen once. The sequenced sample consisted of peripheral blood. The source of these receptors is a woman younger than 45 with active or convalescent COVID-19.

The V call is TRBV19, the J call TRBJ2-1; a weak D match, TRBD2 (6 bases). This CDR3 is 13 amino acids long. CDR1 is LNHDA, CDR2 SQIVND, per germline (reference sequence). The V end lost 3 bases, the J end lost 7 bases, and 10 bases lay between the germline ends. The CDR3 sequence: CASSIGSGNEQFF. The CDR3, as DNA: TGTGCCAGTAGTATCGGTAGCGGTAATGAGCAGTTCTTC.

There are a few counts of this clone. The gene calls are TRBV6-6 and TRBJ1-3; TRBD1 matches 7 bases. The J segment lost 3 bases and the V segment lost 6 bases, leaving 5 bases of the junction unmatched. Germline V lookup: CDR1 MNHNY, CDR2 SVGAGI (reference sequence). This CDR3 region has 14 residues. CDR3 sequence reads: CASRPQGNGNTIYF. In nucleotides, the CDR3 is TGTGCCAGCAGACCACAGGGGAATGGAAACACCATATATTTT.

The chain links TRBV4-2 to TRBJ2-1; D possibly corresponds to TRBD2 (5 bases). Germline V gives CDR1 LGHNA, CDR2 YNFKEQ. With 1 base removed from V and 4 bases from J, the gap between germline ends came to 11 bases. The CDR3 sequence is 15 residues long. The CDR3 DNA is TGTGCCAGCAGCCAAGCAGCGGAAGTGTACAATGAGCAGTTCTTC. As protein: CASSQAAEVYNEQFF.

The genes are TRBV14 and TRBJ2-5, with 10 bases fitting TRBD2. From germline, CDR1 is SGHDN and CDR2 FVKESK. The junction had 8 bases not matched to a gene; V was cut back by 3 bases and J by 4 bases. The CDR3 contains 16 residues. The CDR3 bases are TGTGCCAGCAGCCAGTTGGGGGCTAGCGGGGGAGAGACCCAGTACTTC. Translating gives CASSQLGASGGETQYF.

This chain links TRBV28 with TRBJ1-2; 8 bases line up with TRBD1. The CDR3 spans 14 residues. Trimming cost V 7 bases and J 3 bases; bases outside gene matches: 7. Germline V gene data show CDR1 as MDHEN and CDR2 as SYDVKM. CDR3 DNA: TGTGCCAGCACACGACAGGGGCTTTACTATGGCTACACCTTC. Translation gives CASTRQGLYYGYTF.

The chain is built from TRBV28 and TRBJ2-1, with 7 bases lining up with TRBD2. Trimming cost V 6 bases and J 8 bases; bases outside gene matches: 10. The CDR3 contains 14 residues. Germline lookup yields CDR1 MDHEN and CDR2 SYDVKM. CDR3 protein: CASSSPLAGDEQFF. For the CDR3, the DNA is TGTGCCAGCAGCTCTCCCCTGGCGGGAGATGAGCAGTTCTTC.

CDR3 protein: CASSIDQNTEAFF. CDR3 coding DNA: TGTGCCAGTAGTATAGATCAGAACACTGAAGCTTTCTTT. This chain connects TRBV19 to TRBJ1-1, with no clear D. V lost 0 bases, J lost 1 base, and 3 bases lay in between. This CDR3 region has 13 residues. From germline, CDR1 is LNHDA and CDR2 SQIVND (reference sequence).